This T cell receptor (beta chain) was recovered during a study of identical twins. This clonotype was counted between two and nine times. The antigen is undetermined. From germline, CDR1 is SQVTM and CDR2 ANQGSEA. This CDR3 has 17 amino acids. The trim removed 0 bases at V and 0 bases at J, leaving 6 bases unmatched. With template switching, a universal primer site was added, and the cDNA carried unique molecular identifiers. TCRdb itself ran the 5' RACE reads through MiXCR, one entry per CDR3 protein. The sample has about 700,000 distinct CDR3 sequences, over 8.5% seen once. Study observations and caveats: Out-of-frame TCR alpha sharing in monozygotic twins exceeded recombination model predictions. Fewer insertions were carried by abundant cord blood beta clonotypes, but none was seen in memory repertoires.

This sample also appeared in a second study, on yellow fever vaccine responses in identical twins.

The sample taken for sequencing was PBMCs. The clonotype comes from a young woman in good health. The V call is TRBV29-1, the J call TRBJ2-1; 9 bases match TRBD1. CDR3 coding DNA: TGCAGCGTTGAAGAAGCGACACAGGGGGCCTCCTACAATGAGCAGTTCTTC. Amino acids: CSVEEATQGASYNEQFF.